The sequence of this TCR beta chain was determined in a study of blood T cells in healthy people across ages. Together with a sample-barcoded 5' primer, a J-beta primer mix was included in a second PCR lasting about 7 to 12 cycles. Each of the cDNA molecules was tagged by a template-switch adaptor with 12 random nucleotides. MiXCR, applied by TCRdb to the 5' RACE reads, yields one record per CDR3 protein. The sample includes approximately 800,000 distinct CDR3 sequences, 46% of them seen just once. PBMCs, at least 6 million per sample, were isolated. This CDR3 is 18 amino acids long. This clonotype was seen more than once but under ten times. Its target is not known. General study findings and limits: The diversity estimates, figures obtained from one million T cells, were considered underestimates. Strongly correlated with naive T cell percentage was TCR beta diversity.

This TCR derives from an older man in good health. Sequenced sample: blood. This chain connects TRBV21-1 to TRBJ1-5. TRBV21-1 is flagged as a pseudogene. Written as DNA, the CDR3 is TGTGCCAGCAGCAAAGGCAATCTGGAGACGGATAGCAATCAGCCCCAGCATTTT. This codes for CASSKGNLETDSNQPQHF.